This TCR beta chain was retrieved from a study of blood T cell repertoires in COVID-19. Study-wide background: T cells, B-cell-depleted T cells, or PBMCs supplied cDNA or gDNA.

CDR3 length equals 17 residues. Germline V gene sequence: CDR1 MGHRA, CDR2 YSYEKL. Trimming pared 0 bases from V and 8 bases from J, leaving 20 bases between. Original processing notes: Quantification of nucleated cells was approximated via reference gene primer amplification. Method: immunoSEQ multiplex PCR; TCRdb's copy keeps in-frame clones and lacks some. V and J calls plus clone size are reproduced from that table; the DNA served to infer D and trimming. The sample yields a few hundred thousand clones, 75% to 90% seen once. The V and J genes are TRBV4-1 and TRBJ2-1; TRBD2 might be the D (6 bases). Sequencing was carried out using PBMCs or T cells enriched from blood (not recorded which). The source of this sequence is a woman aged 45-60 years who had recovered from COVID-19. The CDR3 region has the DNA TGCGCCAGCAGCCAAGATCGGGTTAGCGGCCACAGTGATGAGCAGTTCTTC. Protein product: CASSQDRVSGHSDEQFF.